This T cell receptor beta chain originates from a study of blood T cell repertoires in COVID-19. Study-level information: PBMCs, B-cell-depleted T cells, or T cells provided the cDNA or gDNA that made up the material.

The repertoire was sequenced with immunoSEQ multiplex PCR; TCRdb's copy has only in-frame clones and lacks some. This table has approximately 300,000 clones, 85% to 95% appearing once. The V gene's germline CDR1 is SGHKS and CDR2 YYEKEE (reference sequence). V lost 4 bases to trimming and J lost 3 bases; unmatched junction nucleotides: 15. The CDR3 sequence is 18 residues long. This clonotype was obtained from a woman aged 30 to 39 who had been exposed to COVID-19. The specimen sequenced was PBMCs or T cells enriched from blood (not recorded which). The rearrangement joins TRBV5-5 to TRBJ1-2, with 10 bases lining up with TRBD1. This CDR3 reads CASSPEDRRDRGDYGYTF. The CDR3, as DNA: TGTGCCAGCAGCCCAGAAGACAGACGGGACAGGGGTGACTATGGCTACACCTTC.